The 26 T cell receptor beta chains presented below share a single source sample, sequenced in a study of blood T cell repertoires in COVID-19. The assay was immunoSEQ multiplex PCR, and TCRdb's table has in-frame clones only and misses some. Of about 88,000 clones detected, over 80% appear once; the ten largest clones hold around 10%. The sequenced material came from peripheral blood. All receptors come from an elderly man with acute or convalescent COVID-19.

This clone was observed a handful of times. The rearrangement links TRBV2 to TRBJ1-5; D gene ambiguous. This CDR3 is built from 15 residues. The V and J ends lost 8 bases and 3 bases respectively, with 17 bases between them. Germline values: CDR1 SNHLY, CDR2 FYNNEI. CDR3 coding DNA: TGTGCCAGCGATGGGGAGGCTACGGCCAATCAGCCCCAGCATTTT. This encodes CASDGEATANQPQHF.

The V call is TRBV2, the J call TRBJ2-1, with TRBD2 matching over 9 bases. From germline, CDR1 is SNHLY and CDR2 FYNNEI. V lost 2 bases to trimming and J lost 15 bases; unmatched junction nucleotides: 2. There are 11 residues in the CDR3. The CDR3: CASSELAGLFF. The CDR3 nucleotides are TGTGCCAGCAGTGAACTAGCGGGGCTGTTCTTC.

This clone showed up just once. The V call is TRBV28, the J call TRBJ1-1; D unclear. This CDR3 has 16 residues. V lost 3 bases, J lost 10 bases, and 24 bases lay in between. Germline lookup yields CDR1 MDHEN and CDR2 SYDVKM. The CDR3 reads CASSFLSPGDRVSAFF. CDR3 DNA: TGTGCCAGCAGTTTCTTATCCCCCGGGGATCGGGTTTCAGCTTTCTTT.

The chain joins TRBV20-1 to TRBJ1-6, with a weak D call TRBD1 (5 bases). Germline CDR1 reads DFQATT; CDR2 reads SNEGSKA (reference sequence). Trimming shortened V by 3 bases and J by 14 bases, and 20 bases separated the two germline ends. The CDR3 covers 14 residues. This CDR3 reads CSASLQGTAGALHF. The CDR3 nucleotides are TGCAGTGCTAGTCTCCAGGGCACGGCAGGAGCCCTCCACTTT.

The J gene is TRBJ2-7, the V gene TRBV19, with D perhaps TRBD2 (7 bases). CDR3 length: 13 residues. Trimming removed 9 bases from V and 4 bases from J, with 16 bases in between. Germline loops: CDR1 LNHDA, CDR2 SQIVND (reference sequence). The CDR3 sequence is CASSRGGGYEQYF. The CDR3 coding sequence is TGTGCCAGCTCTAGGGGAGGGGGATACGAGCAGTACTTC.

V is TRBV7-9 and J is TRBJ1-2; possibly TRBD1 for D (6 bases). The germline V gene has CDR1 SEHNR and CDR2 FQNEAQ (reference sequence). The CDR3 is made up of 13 amino acids. V was cut by 5 bases and J by 2 bases, with 9 bases left in between. DNA for the CDR3: TGTGCCAGCAGCCACGGACAGAACTATGGCTACACCTTC. It is translated as CASSHGQNYGYTF.

The chain carries TRBV29-1 and TRBJ1-2; tentatively, D is TRBD1 (6 bases). V was trimmed by 0 bases and J by 2 bases, leaving 16 bases between them. This CDR3 has 16 residues. CDR1 and CDR2 from the germline V gene are SQVTM and ANQGSEA. The CDR3 reads CSVEDQAGAANYGYTF. In DNA form, the CDR3 reads TGCAGCGTTGAAGATCAGGCAGGGGCGGCAAACTATGGCTACACCTTC.

The chain joins TRBV4-1 to TRBJ2-7, with D maybe TRBD1 (6 bases). Germline V gene lookup returns CDR1 MGHRA and CDR2 YSYEKL. V shed 3 bases and J shed 2 bases, with 11 bases lying between them. The CDR3 runs 14 residues. CDR3 residues: CASSQDRTTYEQYF. As DNA, the CDR3 is TGCGCCAGCAGCCAGGACAGAACGACCTACGAGCAGTACTTC.

This sequence joins TRBV5-4 and TRBJ1-5; 10 bases line up with TRBD1. V shed 3 bases, J shed 5 bases, and the junction held 2 bases outside the gene matches. Germline V gene lookup returns CDR1 SGHNT and CDR2 YYREEE (reference sequence). This CDR3 is built from 14 residues. For the CDR3, the DNA is TGTGCCAGCAGCTACGGGACAGGGGATCAGCCCCAGCATTTT. It codes for CASSYGTGDQPQHF.

This clone came up a few times. The chain has TRBV28 and TRBJ2-3; 11 nucleotides agree with TRBD2. The V gene's germline CDR1 is MDHEN and CDR2 SYDVKM. CDR3 length equals 15 residues. V was pared by 6 bases and J by 1 base, with 3 bases of the junction left unmatched. As DNA, the CDR3 is TGTGCCAGCAGCTTAGCGGGAGGGGGCACAGATACGCAGTATTTT. Protein: CASSLAGGGTDTQYF.

CDR3 protein: CASSDGGYTEAFF. The CDR3 DNA reads as TGTGCCAGCAGTGATGGGGGGTACACTGAAGCTTTCTTT. The chain couples TRBV25-1 to TRBJ1-1; possibly TRBD1 for D (5 bases). The V end was cut by 3 bases, the J end by 3 bases, with 8 bases between. Germline lookup yields CDR1 MGHDK and CDR2 SYGVNS. The CDR3 covers 13 residues.

The V call is TRBV3-1 (or the pseudogene TRBV3-2), the J call TRBJ2-7; D perhaps matches TRBD1 (5 bases). Deletions cut 4 bases from V and 4 bases from J, with 17 bases between. The CDR3 contains 15 residues. Germline loops: CDR1 LGHDT, CDR2 YNNKEL (reference sequence). The CDR3 here is CASSPRQSSGYEQYF. CDR3 DNA: TGTGCCAGCAGCCCTCGACAGTCCTCTGGGTACGAGCAGTACTTC.

The chain carries TRBV7-2 and TRBJ2-7, with 10 bases aligning to TRBD2. CDR3 size: 14 residues. The V and J ends lost 9 bases and 1 base, in that order; junction bases with no gene match: 6. From germline, CDR1 is SGHTA and CDR2 FQGNSA. The CDR3 here is CASALAGVSYEQYF. As DNA, the CDR3 is TGTGCCAGTGCCCTAGCGGGAGTGTCCTACGAGCAGTACTTC.

The chain uses TRBV18 and TRBJ2-6; tentative D call: TRBD1 (6 bases). Germline V gene lookup returns CDR1 KGHSH and CDR2 LQKENI. V dropped 4 bases and J dropped 0 bases, with 10 bases sitting between them. This CDR3 has 16 residues. The DNA of the CDR3 is TGTGCCAGCTCACGTGACAGGACCTCTGGGGCCAACGTCCTGACTTTC. It yields the protein CASSRDRTSGANVLTF.

V and J are TRBV6-5 and TRBJ1-3; perhaps TRBD1 as D (6 bases). The germline gives CDR1 MNHEY, CDR2 SVGAGI. The CDR3 spans 14 residues. Trimming pared 8 bases from V and 0 bases from J, leaving 11 bases between. The CDR3 DNA is TGTGCCAGCTATAAGACAGGCTCTGGAAACACCATATATTTT. Protein sequence: CASYKTGSGNTIYF.

The chain couples TRBV3-1 (or the pseudogene TRBV3-2) to TRBJ1-1; TRBD1 agrees at 10 bases. Germline V gene lookup returns CDR1 LGHDT and CDR2 YNNKEL (reference sequence). The J segment lost 6 bases and the V segment lost 0 bases, leaving 4 bases of the junction unmatched. The CDR3 totals 15 residues. CDR3 region: CASSQETGGGSEAFF. DNA of the CDR3: TGTGCCAGCAGCCAAGAGACAGGGGGCGGGTCTGAAGCTTTCTTT.

The CDR3 nucleotides read TGTGCCAGCAGCTTAACGGGTGGGGGAAACACCATATATTTT. Protein product: CASSLTGGGNTIYF. The chain has TRBV7-2 and TRBJ1-3; unclear D gene. This CDR3 spans 14 amino acids. V lost 2 bases to trimming and J lost 4 bases, with 9 bases between them. Germline CDR1 is SGHTA and CDR2 is FQGNSA.

CDR3 region: CASNMGGDQPQHF. The CDR3 coding sequence is TGTGCCAGCAATATGGGGGGGGATCAGCCCCAGCATTTT. V usage is TRBV12-3 or TRBV12-4 and J usage is TRBJ1-5; maybe TRBD1 (5 bases). Trimming took off 7 bases at V and 5 bases at J, with 12 bases between the two ends. This CDR3 has 13 residues.

V usage is TRBV7-2 and J usage is TRBJ2-7, with 11 bases lining up with TRBD2. This CDR3 has 16 residues. Germline-derived CDR1 and CDR2 are SGHTA and FQGNSA. Trimming at V came to 1 base and at J to 3 bases, leaving 5 bases not matched to a gene. The CDR3 spells CASSLEGTSGVYEQYF. The CDR3 region has the DNA TGTGCCAGCAGCTTAGAGGGGACTAGCGGCGTCTACGAGCAGTACTTC.

The J gene is TRBJ2-7, the V gene TRBV6-5; 10 bases agree with TRBD1. This CDR3 is 15 amino acids long. Germline assignment: CDR1 MNHEY and CDR2 SVGAGI. V gave up 3 bases and J gave up 1 base; unmatched junction bases: 3. Here the CDR3 DNA reads TGTGCCAGCAGTTATGACAGGGGGCTATCCTACGAGCAGTACTTC. It specifies CASSYDRGLSYEQYF.

This clone was seen only a few times. The rearrangement uses TRBV6-5 and TRBJ2-7; 7 bases agree with TRBD1. Looked up from germline, CDR1 is MNHEY and CDR2 is SVGAGI. V dropped 6 bases and J dropped 0; count of bases not matched to a gene: 5. CDR3 size: 14 residues. The CDR3 region has the DNA TGTGCCAGCAGGCTTGACAGGGACTCCTACGAGCAGTACTTC. This codes for CASRLDRDSYEQYF.

This rearrangement joins TRBV4-3 to TRBJ1-1, with D perhaps TRBD1 (6 bases). Germline CDR1 is LGHNA and CDR2 is YSLEER. V gave up 0 bases and J gave up 1 base, with 12 bases separating them. The CDR3 sequence is 16 residues long. The CDR3 loop is CASSQDDGQPNTEAFF. The DNA for the CDR3 is TGCGCCAGCAGCCAAGATGACGGACAGCCGAACACTGAAGCTTTCTTT.

This chain links TRBV7-9 with TRBJ2-7; 9 bases fit TRBD1. The CDR3 is made up of 16 amino acids. Germline CDR1 SEHNR, CDR2 FQNEAQ (reference sequence). The junction had 7 bases not matched to a gene; V was cut back by 1 base and J by 3 bases. Here the CDR3 reads CASSLEVWGQGYEQYF. In DNA form, the CDR3 reads TGTGCCAGCAGCTTAGAGGTATGGGGACAGGGCTACGAGCAGTACTTC.

This chain connects TRBV27 to TRBJ2-1; D gene ambiguous. The ends were cut back, 8 bases at V and 3 bases at J, with 17 bases in the middle. CDR3 length: 15 amino acids. Germline loops: CDR1 MNHEY, CDR2 SMNVEV (reference sequence). CDR3 in amino acids: CASGPWQWHYNEQFF. The CDR3 DNA sequence: TGTGCCAGCGGCCCGTGGCAGTGGCACTACAATGAGCAGTTCTTC.

This chain connects TRBV24-1 to TRBJ1-5; D is undetermined. Germline V lookup: CDR1 KGHDR, CDR2 SFDVKD. The CDR3 extends over 15 amino acids. V was shortened by 5 bases and J by 1 base, with 11 bases between the two germline ends. The DNA for the CDR3 is TGTGCCACCAGTGCCATACGAGGGAGCAATCAGCCCCAGCATTTT. Translation gives CATSAIRGSNQPQHF.

This clone has only one observation. The chain combines TRBV3-1 (or the pseudogene TRBV3-2) with TRBJ2-6; D remains unclear. V shed 4 bases and J shed 3 bases, with 7 bases lying between them. The CDR3 totals 14 residues. CDR1 LGHDT and CDR2 YNNKEL come from the germline V gene (reference sequence). DNA of the CDR3: TGTGCCAGCAGCCCGAAGAGTGGGGCCAACGTCCTGACTTTC. Translation: CASSPKSGANVLTF.